These 11 T cell receptor beta chains share one sample of origin, sequenced in a study of quantifying T cell responses using KT2 cells. The wider study: cDNA was made from DNase-treated RNA using alpha and beta constant primers.

A single-stranded UMI oligo with SP2 sequence was ligated to cDNA 3' ends. An equimolar mix of RC1.1 and RC1.2 primed the beta chain across TRBC1 and TRBC2. One entry per CDR3 protein, called by TCRdb with MiXCR from the UMI-ligation and nested PCR reads. The sample records roughly 50,000 distinct CDR3 sequences, about 12% being singletons. The sample comprised PBMCs spiked with cells of the T cell clone KT2. These receptors came from a human donor.

The chain carries TRBV4-2 and TRBJ2-1; D could derive from TRBD1 or TRBD2 (5 bases each). The CDR3 extends over 17 amino acids. V was cut by 6 bases and J by 0 bases, with 18 bases left in between. The germline V gene encodes CDR1 LGHNA and CDR2 YNFKEQ. DNA for the CDR3: TGTGCCAGCAGTAGGGGCGGAGCGGAGAGCTCCTACAATGAGCAGTTCTTC. Translation: CASSRGGAESSYNEQFF.

This clonotype was counted at least ten times. The genes are TRBV9 and TRBJ1-2, with D tentatively TRBD1 (6 bases). Germline CDR1 reads SGDLS; CDR2 reads YYNGEE. The CDR3 extends over 17 amino acids. The germline V and J ends were trimmed by 3 bases and 4 bases, with 22 bases remaining between them. This CDR3 reads CASSGRSAQGPSYGYTF. CDR3 bases: TGTGCCAGCAGCGGACGATCTGCACAGGGACCGTCCTATGGCTACACCTTC.

The sample holds a few counts of this clonotype. This sequence joins TRBV4-2 and TRBJ2-1; D possibly matches TRBD1 or TRBD2 (5 bases each). The V end lost 0 bases, the J end lost 0 bases, and 12 bases lay between the germline ends. Per the germline V gene, CDR1 is LGHNA and CDR2 is YNFKEQ. The CDR3 extends over 17 amino acids. The CDR3 sequence is CASSQDGATSSYNEQFF. The CDR3 coding sequence is TGTGCCAGCAGCCAAGACGGGGCGACGAGCTCCTACAATGAGCAGTTCTTC.

Ten or more counts support this clonotype. This chain joins TRBV11-2 and TRBJ2-3, with D possibly TRBD1 on 5 matching bases. The V end was cut by 3 bases, the J end by 0 bases, with 16 bases between. CDR3 length: 17 residues. Germline V lookup: CDR1 SGHAT, CDR2 FQNNGV. The CDR3 DNA reads as TGTGCCAGCAGCTTGGGCGGACAAGGGTCTAGCACAGATACGCAGTATTTT. The encoded protein is CASSLGGQGSSTDTQYF.

The chain employs TRBV12-3 or TRBV12-4 and TRBJ2-3, with D possibly TRBD2 on 6 matching bases. The CDR3 covers 15 residues. V shed 6 bases and J shed 2 bases, with 15 bases lying between them. The CDR3: CASRSGAGTTDTQYF. CDR3 sequence (DNA): TGTGCCAGCAGATCGGGCGCGGGGACCACAGATACGCAGTATTTT.

This clonotype was seen more than once but under ten times. V is TRBV7-6 and J is TRBJ1-1, with TRBD1 as a possible D gene (6 bases). The germline V gene has CDR1 SGHVS and CDR2 FNYEAQ. The V and J ends lost 7 bases and 5 bases respectively, with 20 bases between them. This CDR3 has 15 residues. The CDR3 spells CASISSGAGTTEAFF. CDR3 sequence (DNA): TGTGCCAGCATTTCGTCGGGGGCCGGAACAACTGAAGCTTTCTTT.

This chain joins TRBV7-9 and TRBJ1-6, with a weak D call TRBD1 (5 bases). Germline V CDR1 and CDR2: SEHNR, FQNEAQ (reference sequence). Trimming shortened V by 7 bases and J by 10 bases, and 20 bases separated the two germline ends. This CDR3 is 15 amino acids long. Here the CDR3 reads CASKSGASEESPLHF. The CDR3 coding sequence is TGTGCCAGCAAATCTGGGGCCTCAGAGGAGTCACCCCTCCACTTT. The full variable domain, its missing parts supplied by reference TRBV7-9 and TRBJ1-6, is DTGVSQNPRHKITKRGQNVTFRCDPISEHNRLYWYRQTLGQGPEFLTYFQNEAQLEKSRLLSDRFSAERPKGSFSTLEIQRTEQGDSAMYLCASKSGASEESPLHFGNGTRLTVT.

The genes are TRBV6-5 and TRBJ1-2; TRBD1 matches at 10 bases. Germline V gives CDR1 MNHEY, CDR2 SVGAGI. After removal of 7 bases from V and 5 bases from J, the junction contained 10 bases not matched to a gene. The CDR3 has 15 amino acids. DNA of the CDR3: TGTGCCAGCACCCTGGGACAGGGGTTCCGATATGGCTACACCTTC. This encodes CASTLGQGFRYGYTF.

V and J are TRBV9 and TRBJ2-1; 7 nucleotides agree with TRBD2. Looked up from germline, CDR1 is SGDLS and CDR2 is YYNGEE. This CDR3 has 13 amino acids. Trimming cost V 7 bases and J 9 bases; bases outside gene matches: 10. CDR3 loop: CASGAGDRGEQFF. In DNA form, the CDR3 reads TGTGCCAGCGGCGCGGGAGACAGAGGTGAGCAGTTCTTC.

This clonotype came up many times. V and J are TRBV20-1 and TRBJ1-2; unclear D gene. The CDR3 runs to 12 residues. Germline lookup yields CDR1 DFQATT and CDR2 SNEGSKA (reference sequence). Trimming pared 3 bases from V and 4 bases from J, leaving 9 bases between. The CDR3 is CSARLGSYGYTF. In nucleotides, the CDR3 is TGCAGTGCTAGGCTCGGTTCCTATGGCTACACCTTC.

This clonotype showed up just a few times. V gene TRBV6-4 combines with J gene TRBJ2-1, with TRBD1 identical over 11 bases. Germline trimming cut 5 bases from V and 6 bases from J; bases unmatched to any gene: 3. The CDR3 loop spans 14 amino acids. Germline V CDR1 and CDR2: MRHNA, SNTAGT. CDR3 region: CASSSGTGGNEQFF. CDR3 sequence (DNA): TGTGCCAGCAGTTCCGGGACAGGGGGCAATGAGCAGTTCTTC.